The sequence of this T cell receptor beta chain was determined in a study of blood T cell repertoires in COVID-19. Study overall: T cells, B-cell-depleted T cells, or PBMCs supplied cDNA or gDNA.

Only in-frame clones appear in the TCRdb table, and some are missing; sequencing was by immunoSEQ multiplex PCR. The sample contains about 78,000 clones, 90% of which appear only once. The CDR3 length is 12 residues. Germline trimming cut 5 bases from V and 5 bases from J; bases unmatched to any gene: 1. In germline, CDR1 is MNHEY, CDR2 SVGAGI. The specimen sequenced was peripheral blood. This receptor was taken from a woman over 75 with acute or convalescent COVID-19. The chain combines TRBV6-5 with TRBJ1-2, with 8 positions matching TRBD1. The CDR3 loop reads CASSTGGYGYTF. As DNA, the CDR3 is TGTGCCAGCAGTACAGGGGGGTATGGCTACACCTTC.